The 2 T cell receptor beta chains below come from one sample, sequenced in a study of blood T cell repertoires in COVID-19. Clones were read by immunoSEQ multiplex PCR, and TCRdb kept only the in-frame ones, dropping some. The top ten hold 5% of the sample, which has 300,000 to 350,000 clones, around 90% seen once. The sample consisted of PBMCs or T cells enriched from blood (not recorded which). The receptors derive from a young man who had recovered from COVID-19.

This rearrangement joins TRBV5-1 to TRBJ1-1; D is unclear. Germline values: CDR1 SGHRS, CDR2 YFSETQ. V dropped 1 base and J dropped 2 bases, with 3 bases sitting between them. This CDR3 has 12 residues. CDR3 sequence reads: CASSLQNTEAFF. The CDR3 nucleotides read TGCGCCAGCAGCTTGCAAAACACTGAAGCTTTCTTT. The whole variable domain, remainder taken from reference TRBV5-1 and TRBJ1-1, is KAGVTQTPRYLIKTRGQQVTLSCSPISGHRSVSWYQQTPGQGLQFLFEYFSETQRNKGNFPGRFSGRQFSNSRSEMNVSTLELGDSALYLCASSLQNTEAFFGQGTRLTVV.

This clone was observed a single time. The CDR3 DNA sequence: TGCGCCAGCAGCTTGTTAGGGGCGGACGAGCAGTTCTTC. Translation gives CASSLLGADEQFF. This chain joins TRBV5-1 and TRBJ2-1; a possible D gene is TRBD1 (5 bases). The V end was cut by 1 base, the J end by 10 bases, with 12 bases between. The V gene's germline CDR1 is SGHRS and CDR2 YFSETQ. This CDR3 region has 13 residues.